Sequencing of this T cell receptor (beta chain) was carried out in a study of control samples from healthy donors and cancer patients. The CDR3 sequence is 15 residues long. CDR1 SGDLS and CDR2 YYNGEE come from the germline V gene. V dropped 6 bases and J dropped 0 bases, with 15 bases sitting between them. Only in-frame clones appear in the TCRdb table, and some are missing; sequencing was by immunoSEQ multiplex PCR. The data show roughly 120,000 clones, less than 95% seen once. Sequences were obtained from blood. This clonotype was obtained from a man aged 25 to 45 in good health. The genes are TRBV9 and TRBJ1-1; tentatively, D is TRBD1 (6 bases). CDR3 in DNA: TGTGCCAGCAAGGGGGACGCAGGGATGAACACTGAAGCTTTCTTT. It translates to CASKGDAGMNTEAFF.